This entry features one T cell receptor beta chain sequence. Its target is not known. A single record per CDR3 protein comes from TCRdb applying MiXCR to the 5' RACE reads. The sample holds 100,000 to 150,000 distinct CDR3 sequences, under 9% seen once. This entry belongs to a study of T cells after yellow fever vaccination. General study points: Most primary-vaccination clones reappeared after the booster (approximately 97% CD4, about 88% CD8). The CD4 compartment and the CD8 compartment contained a small share of clonotypes in common.

Per germline, CDR1 WNHNN and CDR2 SYGVQD (reference sequence). CDR3 size: 8 residues. Trimming took 10 bases from V and 15 from J, leaving 10 bases between them. This material consisted of CD8+ T cells sorted from PBMCs, taken on the day of the yellow fever booster vaccination. The V gene is TRBV10-1, the J gene TRBJ2-1, with D unresolved. This clonotype was sampled from a man aged 18-30 years who received the YFV17D yellow fever vaccine. CDR3 residues: CATKSGFF. CDR3 sequence (DNA): TGCGCCACCAAAAGTGGGTTCTTC.